This entry features one T cell receptor beta chain sequence. Blood RNA came from unsorted whole blood; germline DNA was also extracted. The CDR3 is 15 amino acids. V dropped 6 bases and J dropped 5 bases, with 19 bases sitting between them. Per the germline V gene, CDR1 is MDHEN and CDR2 is SYDVKM. This record comes from a study of tumor-infiltrating lymphocytes in primary liver carcinoma. The overall study: Aged between 30 and 69 years, the patients were men and women. Each of the growths was stage T1-T3 N0M0, extending about 4 to 10 cm across.

Starting material of 500 to 600 ng total RNA yielded TCR beta cDNA via a constant-region primer. For TCR beta, libraries were produced by three nested multiplex PCR rounds using slightly modified ARM-PCR. TRBV1-TRBV30 forward primers paired with a C-beta reverse primer drove the first two PCR rounds, about 10 cycles each. Via MiXCR, TCRdb re-called the multiplex PCR reads, giving one row per CDR3 protein. This sample has about 200,000 distinct CDR3 sequences, with less than 65% found just once. The chain couples TRBV28 to TRBJ2-5; D gene uncertain. Sequenced: peripheral blood. The TCR was taken from a woman aged 55-69 years with primary liver carcinoma and hepatitis B virus infection. The CDR3 DNA reads as TGTGCCAGCAGAGTCCAGAAAGGGTTGACGGAGACCCAGTACTTC. Translating it yields CASRVQKGLTETQYF.